The present T cell receptor (beta chain) was sequenced within a study of T cells in narcolepsy. Study overall: Donors had narcolepsy type 1 or type 2, or were healthy controls.

Study observations and caveats: Comparing one patient's CSF and blood CD4+ clonotypes highlighted HCRT- and TRIB2-specific autoreactive clonotypes.

Trimming shortened V by 8 bases and J by 0 bases, and 15 bases separated the two germline ends. The CDR3 runs 15 residues. Germline CDR1 reads MNHEY; CDR2 reads SMNVEV (reference sequence). TCRdb's copy holds only in-frame clones and misses some; the assay was immunoSEQ multiplex PCR. The repertoire holds about 13,000 clones, with 70% to 90% as singletons. Comment on this clone: Its specificity is unknown.

The sample comprised CD45RA- memory CD4+ T cells from PBMCs. V usage is TRBV27 and J usage is TRBJ2-3, with D possibly being TRBD2 (6 bases). This TCR came from a human donor with narcolepsy. In DNA form, the CDR3 reads TGTGCCAGCCAACCCTATAGCGGAAGCACAGATACGCAGTATTTT. This translates into CASQPYSGSTDTQYF.